Following are 22 T cell receptor beta chains from one sample sequenced in a study of cytomegalovirus exposure and HLA in healthy donors. TCRdb keeps only in-frame clones here, not all; method: immunoSEQ multiplex PCR. The profile shows a few hundred thousand clones, nearly 90% of them singletons. The sample taken for sequencing was PBMCs. These receptors all stem from a woman under 30 in good health and CMV-seronegative.

The count of this clone is one. Distinct nucleotide sequences in the sample also encode this CDR3. This rearrangement joins TRBV5-1 to TRBJ2-7, with 8 nucleotides matching TRBD2. The CDR3 contains 13 residues. With 3 bases clipped from V and 2 bases from J, the junction kept 1 base outside the gene matches. From germline, CDR1 is SGHRS and CDR2 YFSETQ. The CDR3 protein is CASSSGGPYEQYF. As DNA, the CDR3 is TGCGCCAGCAGCTCGGGGGGGCCCTACGAGCAGTACTTC.

This chain uses TRBV28 with TRBJ1-1; 7 bases are a match to TRBD1. The CDR3 totals 15 residues. Germline CDR1 MDHEN, CDR2 SYDVKM. J lost 5 bases, V lost 2 bases, and 8 bases had no gene match. CDR3 DNA: TGTGCCAGCAGTTTACAGTTCCCAGGGGGAACTGAAGCTTTCTTT. It codes for CASSLQFPGGTEAFF.

This sequence joins TRBV28 and TRBJ2-3, with 9 positions matching TRBD1. Losses at the gene ends were 8 bases for V and 2 bases for J; bases not matched to a gene: 5. The CDR3 has 14 residues. The germline gives CDR1 MDHEN, CDR2 SYDVKM. CDR3 DNA sequence: TGTGCCAGCCGACAGGGGGGGGCCACAGATACGCAGTATTTT. Protein product: CASRQGGATDTQYF.

This chain joins TRBV5-4 and TRBJ2-3; D may be TRBD2 (5 bases). Germline V gene sequence: CDR1 SGHNT, CDR2 YYREEE (reference sequence). The V and J ends lost 4 bases and 2 bases respectively, with 20 bases between them. The CDR3 length is 17 residues. The CDR3 protein is CASSLTYVGEYTDTQYF. The CDR3 nucleotides are TGTGCCAGCAGCCTGACCTATGTTGGGGAGTACACAGATACGCAGTATTTT.

The V call is TRBV5-8, the J call TRBJ2-3; possibly TRBD2 for D (5 bases). This CDR3 spans 15 amino acids. Deletions cut 0 bases from V and 0 bases from J, with 8 bases between. CDR1 SGHTS and CDR2 YDEGEE come from the germline V gene. The CDR3, as DNA: TGTGCCAGCAGCTTGGTGGCGGGTAGCACAGATACGCAGTATTTT. Amino acids: CASSLVAGSTDTQYF.

DNA of the CDR3: TGTGCCAGCAGCGTAAGGGGGCGAGGCACAGATACGCAGTATTTT. This translates into CASSVRGRGTDTQYF. The chain is built from TRBV9 and TRBJ2-3; TRBD1 matches 7 bases. Germline lookup yields CDR1 SGDLS and CDR2 YYNGEE. V dropped 1 base and J dropped 1; count of bases not matched to a gene: 3. There are 15 residues in the CDR3.

The rearrangement joins TRBV18 to TRBJ2-3; 9 nucleotides align to TRBD2. There are 15 residues in the CDR3. CDR1 KGHSH and CDR2 LQKENI come from the germline V gene. The ends lost 5 bases at V and 0 bases at J; junction bases unmatched: 3. CDR3 region: CASSAGGLSTDTQYF. The DNA for the CDR3 is TGTGCCAGCTCAGCGGGGGGGCTTAGCACAGATACGCAGTATTTT.

The chain uses TRBV5-1 and TRBJ1-3; a weak D match, TRBD1 (5 bases). The CDR3 is 15 amino acids. Germline CDR1 is SGHRS and CDR2 is YFSETQ. Deletions cut 1 base from V and 7 bases from J, with 15 bases between. CDR3 in amino acids: CASSLSGESRNTIYF. CDR3 bases: TGCGCCAGCAGCTTGTCGGGGGAGTCGAGGAACACCATATATTTT.

The chain combines TRBV27 with TRBJ2-1; a possible D gene is TRBD1 (5 bases). The V gene's germline CDR1 is MNHEY and CDR2 SMNVEV (reference sequence). Trimming cost V 5 bases and J 4 bases, with 9 bases left between them. The CDR3 runs 13 residues. The CDR3 loop is CASSTTVYNEQFF. Written as DNA, the CDR3 is TGTGCCAGCAGTACGACAGTGTACAATGAGCAGTTCTTC.

The J gene is TRBJ2-1, the V gene TRBV27; TRBD2 matches at 13 bases. The CDR3 loop spans 20 amino acids. CDR1 MNHEY and CDR2 SMNVEV come from the germline V gene (reference sequence). V shed 4 bases, J shed 0 bases, and the junction held 12 bases outside the gene matches. The DNA for the CDR3 is TGTGCCAGCAGTTGGGGCTTGGGACTAGCGGGGCGGAGCTCCTACAATGAGCAGTTCTTC. This encodes CASSWGLGLAGRSSYNEQFF.

The table lists this clone with a count of one. CDR3 sequence (DNA): TGTGCCAGCAGGCCAGGGGACCTCCAAGAGACCCAGTACTTC. Protein: CASRPGDLQETQYF. This sequence joins TRBV6-5 and TRBJ2-5; TRBD1 is a possible D gene (6 bases). Germline CDR1 reads MNHEY; CDR2 reads SVGAGI. CDR3 length equals 14 residues. The V gene lost 6 bases and the J gene lost 1 base, with 12 bases spanning the gap.

This chain links TRBV11-2 with TRBJ1-2; no firm D call. Trimming left V 0 bases short and J 5 bases short, with 13 bases between. Germline V gives CDR1 SGHAT, CDR2 FQNNGV. The CDR3 extends over 15 amino acids. As DNA, the CDR3 is TGTGCCAGCAGCTTAGATCAGGTGATGGTTTATGGCTACACCTTC. Protein: CASSLDQVMVYGYTF.

V usage is TRBV27 and J usage is TRBJ2-1; 8 bases match TRBD1. With V trimmed by 2 bases and J by 3 bases, 6 bases remained unmatched. The germline CDR1 and CDR2 sequences are MNHEY and SMNVEV (reference sequence). The CDR3 covers 16 residues. CDR3 in amino acids: CASSLEAGGDYNEQFF. CDR3 DNA: TGTGCCAGCAGTTTAGAGGCAGGGGGCGACTACAATGAGCAGTTCTTC.

This clone appeared once. The chain employs TRBV6-1 and TRBJ2-1, with TRBD2 identical over 14 bases. Per the germline V gene, CDR1 is MNHNS and CDR2 is SASEGT. The CDR3 is 18 amino acids. V was pared by 3 bases and J by 6 bases, with 10 bases of the junction left unmatched. This CDR3 is CASSDSKRLAGGGNEQFF. CDR3 nucleotide sequence: TGTGCCAGCAGTGATTCCAAAAGACTAGCGGGGGGGGGCAATGAGCAGTTCTTC.

The chain uses TRBV2 and TRBJ2-3; 9 nucleotides match TRBD1. The CDR3 has 17 residues. V was clipped by 8 bases and J by 5 bases; unmatched bases: 17. Germline lookup yields CDR1 SNHLY and CDR2 FYNNEI. CDR3 coding DNA: TGTGCCAGCGGCCGTGTAGGTGGGACAGGGTTGGTAGATACGCAGTATTTT. Residues: CASGRVGGTGLVDTQYF.

This rearrangement joins TRBV7-3 to TRBJ2-3, with TRBD1 matching 7 bases. Germline values: CDR1 SGHTA, CDR2 FQGTGA. The V segment lost 3 bases and the J segment 6 bases; nucleotides outside the gene matches: 3. CDR3 length: 13 residues. Written as DNA, the CDR3 is TGTGCCAGCAGCTTCCGGGACAGCGATACGCAGTATTTT. It is translated as CASSFRDSDTQYF.

The gene calls are TRBV28 and TRBJ2-7; D is unclear. V was trimmed by 4 bases and J by 3 bases, leaving 10 bases between them. This CDR3 is built from 13 residues. Per germline, CDR1 MDHEN and CDR2 SYDVKM. The CDR3 nucleotides read TGTGCCAGCAGTTCACCCAGGATCTACGAGCAGTACGTC. It translates to CASSSPRIYEQYV.

This clone was detected only once. The chain recombines TRBV7-2 with TRBJ2-3; a possible D gene is TRBD1 (5 bases). V lost 4 bases to trimming and J lost 3 bases, with 11 bases between them. CDR1 SGHTA and CDR2 FQGNSA come from the germline V gene. The CDR3 runs to 14 residues. CDR3 coding DNA: TGTGCCAGCAGCTATGACAGACTTACAGATACGCAGTATTTT. It is translated as CASSYDRLTDTQYF.

The chain carries TRBV4-1 and TRBJ1-2; D ambiguous. The CDR3 spans 16 residues. The V end lost 1 base, the J end lost 6 bases, and 18 bases lay between the germline ends. The V gene's germline CDR1 is MGHRA and CDR2 YSYEKL. The CDR3 DNA is TGCGCCAGCAGCCAAGGTACCCCCTTTTACTTGGATGGCTACACCTTC. This translates into CASSQGTPFYLDGYTF.

This chain joins TRBV2 and TRBJ2-7; D remains ambiguous. Between the trimmed V and J ends, which lost 8 bases and 2 bases, there was a span of 22 bases. The length of the CDR3 is 16 residues. Per the germline V gene, CDR1 is SNHLY and CDR2 is FYNNEI. The CDR3 region has the DNA TGTGCCAGCCGTTACAGTCAAGTTAGTTCTACCTACGAGCAGTACTTC. It specifies CASRYSQVSSTYEQYF.

The chain uses TRBV27 and TRBJ1-1; D may be TRBD1 (6 bases). Trimming pared 5 bases from V and 0 bases from J, leaving 10 bases between. This CDR3 has 14 residues. The V gene's germline CDR1 is MNHEY and CDR2 SMNVEV (reference sequence). CDR3 region: CASSRGQLNTEAFF. The CDR3 DNA is TGTGCCAGCAGTCGCGGACAGCTGAACACTGAAGCTTTCTTT.

The rearrangement uses TRBV10-1 and TRBJ2-3, with 8 bases identical to TRBD2. J was trimmed by 2 bases and V by 2 bases; bases with no gene match: 6. This CDR3 region has 16 residues. Looked up from germline, CDR1 is WNHNN and CDR2 is SYGVQD (reference sequence). CDR3 DNA sequence: TGCGCCAGCAGTGAGATCGGCGGGGGGATCACAGATACGCAGTATTTT. As protein: CASSEIGGGITDTQYF.